This T cell receptor beta chain was sequenced in a study of blood T cells in healthy people across ages. Study-wide findings and caveats: PBMCs went unsorted, and a conclusive naive versus antigen-experienced comparison was therefore prevented.

As regards this clonotype: Its target is unknown.

Total RNA was isolated from each sample in quantities of at least 5.5 micrograms. V trimming: 3 bases; J trimming: 3 bases; junction bases outside the gene matches: 7. In germline, CDR1 is MGHDK, CDR2 SYGVNS. The CDR3 has 16 amino acids. A second PCR, run for about 6 to 11 cycles, used a sample-barcoded 5' primer plus a J-beta primer mix. TCRdb analysed the 5' RACE reads with MiXCR anew, one entry per CDR3 protein. This repertoire shows about 580,000 distinct CDR3 sequences, under 55% found once; its top ten account for around 23%. The genes are TRBV25-1 and TRBJ2-1, with TRBD2 matching over 8 bases. This TCR derives from a man of 80 years or more in good health. Sequenced input: blood. CDR3 in DNA: TGTGCCAGCAGTGACCCGGGAGGGAGGAACTACAATGAGCAGTTCTTC. Translating gives CASSDPGGRNYNEQFF.